This T cell receptor beta chain was found in a study of molecular identifiers for immune sequencing clone quantification. This clonotype was observed a few times. TCRdb processed the PCR reads anew with MiXCR; each CDR3 protein has one entry. The sample includes about 640,000 distinct CDR3 sequences, about 20% of them seen just once. Trimming removed 7 bases from V and 10 bases from J, with 14 bases in between. Germline V lookup: CDR1 SGHNT, CDR2 YENEEA. The CDR3 is 12 residues long. The rearrangement links TRBV11-3 to TRBJ2-1, with a weak D call TRBD2 (6 bases). The sequence came from a human donor in good health. Some libraries in this study had Jurkat cell RNA spiked in. Sequencing was done on a sample of naive CD8+ T cells from blood, with Jurkat cell RNA spiked in. Indicated subset: FACS-sorted CD8+CD4-CCR7+CD45RA+ naive T cells. The CDR3 DNA follows: TGTGCCAGCACCACGGGACTCCAGGAGCAGTTCTTC. It specifies CASTTGLQEQFF.